This T cell receptor (beta chain) was recorded in a study of human T cells and chemical hapten exposure. Time point in this sample: patch test 2, 6 weeks after DPC sensitization. Sample treatment: therapeutic diphenylcyclopropenone sensitization with weekly scalp DPC. TCRdb re-derived calls from the RACE reads in MiXCR, one entry per CDR3 protein. The profile shows under 100,000 distinct CDR3 sequences, roughly 10% of them singletons. The CDR3 length is 13 residues. Germline CDR1 reads MNHEY; CDR2 reads SVGEGT. V lost 7 bases, J lost 6 bases, and 12 bases lay in between. General study findings and limits: There were significantly more large CDR3 similarity clusters among expanded TCRs than among controls.

This clonotype was found many times. The target antigen is unknown. This rearrangement joins TRBV6-2 or TRBV6-3 to TRBJ2-2, with D possibly TRBD2 on 5 matching bases. The source material was whole blood, sampled in connection with sensitization to the hapten diphenylcyclopropenone (DPC). The clonotype was recovered from a young woman with alopecia areata. Some clones in this sample may be carry-over from other donors' samples. CDR3 region: CASITRVPGELFF. CDR3 in DNA: TGTGCCAGCATAACGAGGGTCCCCGGGGAGCTGTTTTTT.